In its sample, the clone carrying this TCR beta chain was seen a few times. This record belongs to a study of immune characterization of retroperitoneal liposarcoma. The CDR3 covers 17 residues. The ends lost 1 base at V and 10 bases at J; junction bases unmatched: 14. Germline lookup yields CDR1 SGHTA and CDR2 FQGNSA. TCRdb processed the PCR reads anew with MiXCR; each CDR3 protein has one entry. The sample has several thousand distinct CDR3 sequences, about 27% seen once. The origin of this receptor is a male donor with retroperitoneal liposarcoma. The specimen was blood. The chain carries TRBV7-2 and TRBJ2-1; 9 bases are a match to TRBD2. The CDR3 DNA reads as TGTGCCAGCAGCTTAGTCTCTCTAGCGGGAAGCTCCTACGAGCAGTTCTTC. Translating it yields CASSLVSLAGSSYEQFF.